The 28 T cell receptor beta chains presented below share a single source sample, sequenced in a study of CD8 T cells in ankylosing spondylitis. TCRdb independently ran MiXCR on the 5' RACE reads; one entry per CDR3 protein. Counted here are roughly 160,000 distinct CDR3 sequences, 8.5% to 10% occurring once; the ten biggest clones make up more than 13%. Specimen: blood, either unsorted or a sorted T cell fraction (not recorded which). The receptors were gathered from a female donor with ankylosing spondylitis or in good health (not recorded which).

The chain uses TRBV21-1 and TRBJ1-1; the D segment call TRBD1 is taken from the table without a DNA check. TRBV21-1 counts as a pseudogene. The CDR3 length is 16 residues. The DNA of the CDR3 is TGTGCCAGCAGCGGGGCCTGGTGCCTCATGAACACTGAAGCTTTCTTT. It codes for CASSGAWCLMNTEAFF.

Many counts were recorded for this clonotype. The J gene is TRBJ2-7, the V gene TRBV4-3, with 7 bases lining up with TRBD2. The V gene's germline CDR1 is LGHNA and CDR2 YSLEER. The CDR3 totals 18 residues. After removal of 0 bases from V and 0 bases from J, the junction contained 11 bases not matched to a gene. CDR3 region: CASSQDRGTLAASYEQYF. The CDR3 coding sequence is TGCGCCAGCAGCCAAGATCGGGGGACGCTAGCGGCCTCCTACGAGCAGTACTTC.

This clonotype was detected many times. The chain joins TRBV20-1 to TRBJ1-1; no clear D. The ends were cut back, 7 bases at V and 7 bases at J, with 13 bases in the middle. This CDR3 is 11 amino acids long. The germline V gene encodes CDR1 DFQATT and CDR2 SNEGSKA (reference sequence). The DNA for the CDR3 is TGCAGTGGGGGTGGGGTGGATGAAGCTTTCTTT. Translation gives CSGGGVDEAFF.

The gene calls are TRBV4-2 and TRBJ2-3; 10 bases fit TRBD2. This CDR3 comprises 20 residues. The germline gives CDR1 LGHNA, CDR2 YNFKEQ. The V gene end was trimmed by 0 bases and the J gene end by 4 bases; junction bases not matched to a gene: 16. In DNA, the CDR3 is TGTGCCAGCAGCCAAGAAGGCGTCCTAGCGGGAGTCTTGGAGGCAGATACGCAGTATTTT. It yields the protein CASSQEGVLAGVLEADTQYF.

This clonotype occurred once. The genes are TRBV4-3 and TRBJ2-7; the match to TRBD1 covers 8 bases. Per germline, CDR1 LGHNA and CDR2 YSLEER. The CDR3 has 14 amino acids. With V trimmed by 8 bases and J by 4 bases, 10 bases remained unmatched. Here the CDR3 reads CASAPGTGGYEQYF. CDR3 coding DNA: TGCGCCAGCGCGCCCGGGACAGGTGGATACGAGCAGTACTTC.

Written as DNA, the CDR3 is TGTGCCAGCACGCCCGCGGGTCACAATGAGCAGTTCTTC. Translation gives CASTPAGHNEQFF. The V and J genes are TRBV27 and TRBJ2-1; perhaps TRBD2 as D (5 bases). V was pared by 7 bases and J by 5 bases, with 12 bases between. Germline V gene lookup returns CDR1 MNHEY and CDR2 SMNVEV (reference sequence). CDR3 length: 13 amino acids.

There are a few counts of this clonotype. The chain employs TRBV20-1 and TRBJ1-1; D is uncertain. Germline-derived CDR1 and CDR2 are DFQATT and SNEGSKA (reference sequence). Trimming took off 1 base at V and 5 bases at J, with 11 bases between the two ends. The CDR3 is 13 amino acids. In DNA, the CDR3 is TGCAGTGCTAGAGGGGTAAGCAAAACTGAAGCTTTCTTT. It encodes CSARGVSKTEAFF.

This clonotype was counted between two and nine times. CDR3 in DNA: TGTGCCAGTACCTTTCAGGGGGCCGGGGAGCTGTTTTTT. This translates into CASTFQGAGELFF. The chain combines TRBV19 with TRBJ2-2; TRBD1 agrees at 7 bases. This CDR3 spans 13 amino acids. Trimming at V came to 7 bases and at J to 6 bases, leaving 5 bases not matched to a gene. Germline V gene data show CDR1 as LNHDA and CDR2 as SQIVND (reference sequence).

This clonotype was found many times. The chain joins TRBV4-3 to TRBJ2-1; D tentatively reads TRBD1 or TRBD2 (5 bases each). CDR1 and CDR2 (germline): LGHNA, YSLEER. This CDR3 is 14 amino acids long. V gave up 3 bases and J gave up 6 bases, with 12 bases separating them. The CDR3, as DNA: TGCGCCAGCAGCCAGCAACTAGGGGCCAATGAGCAGTTCTTC. Translation: CASSQQLGANEQFF.

The J gene is TRBJ2-7, the V gene TRBV7-6; TRBD2 might be the D (5 bases). Trimming removed 5 bases from V and 5 bases from J, with 13 bases in between. The germline gives CDR1 SGHVS, CDR2 FNYEAQ. This CDR3 comprises 13 residues. The CDR3 loop is CASSQMGSDEQYF. CDR3 sequence (DNA): TGTGCCAGCAGCCAGATGGGGAGCGACGAGCAGTACTTC.

In its sample, this clonotype was seen many times. This CDR3 is CASSVVYGDEQFF. In DNA form, the CDR3 reads TGTGCCAGCAGCGTAGTGTATGGCGATGAGCAGTTCTTC. The J gene is TRBJ2-1, the V gene TRBV9; D not resolved. There are 13 residues in the CDR3. V was shortened by 0 bases and J by 8 bases, with 9 bases between the two germline ends. The germline CDR1 and CDR2 sequences are SGDLS and YYNGEE.

This clonotype was counted at least ten times. The J gene is TRBJ2-7, the V gene TRBV29-1, with D unclear. The V gene's germline CDR1 is SQVTM and CDR2 ANQGSEA. Trimming took 7 bases from V and 3 from J, leaving 10 bases between them. This CDR3 is 11 amino acids long. The CDR3 nucleotides are TGCAGCGCATGGCGAGGCTACGAGCAGTACTTC. It encodes CSAWRGYEQYF.

This chain connects TRBV6-5 to TRBJ2-7; 9 bases line up with TRBD1. CDR1 and CDR2 from the germline V gene are MNHEY and SVGAGI. The CDR3 contains 15 residues. Germline trimming cut 3 bases from V and 5 bases from J; bases unmatched to any gene: 8. In DNA form, the CDR3 reads TGTGCCAGCAGTTATACGGGGACAGGGAGGGACGAGCAGTACTTC. Its translation: CASSYTGTGRDEQYF.

At least ten counts were recorded for this clonotype. This chain links TRBV29-1 with TRBJ2-1; the D is unclear. CDR1 SQVTM and CDR2 ANQGSEA come from the germline V gene. Deletions cut 4 bases from V and 9 bases from J, with 13 bases between. The CDR3 totals 12 residues. As DNA, the CDR3 is TGCAGCGTTGTGGCAGAAGGCGGTGAGCAGTTCTTC. This translates into CSVVAEGGEQFF.

A few counts support this clonotype. J is TRBJ2-2 and V is TRBV5-6, with D maybe TRBD2 (6 bases). The V and J ends lost 0 bases and 6 bases respectively, with 12 bases between them. CDR3 length equals 15 residues. In germline, CDR1 is SGHDT, CDR2 YYEEEE. The DNA for the CDR3 is TGTGCCAGCAGCTTGGTGGAGGGCCCCGCCGGGGAGCTGTTTTTT. As protein: CASSLVEGPAGELFF.

The rearrangement uses TRBV7-9 and TRBJ1-1, with D possibly being TRBD1 (5 bases). The CDR3 spans 15 residues. Per the germline V gene, CDR1 is SEHNR and CDR2 is FQNEAQ (reference sequence). V dropped 8 bases and J dropped 4 bases, with 20 bases sitting between them. This chain's CDR3 is CASRVGRKRGTEAFF. The CDR3 DNA is TGTGCCAGCCGAGTGGGGAGGAAAAGGGGCACTGAAGCTTTCTTT.

As DNA, the CDR3 is TGTGCCAGCAGCCGAGGAGCAGGAGCCTATAGCAATCAGCCCCAGCATTTT. This codes for CASSRGAGAYSNQPQHF. The V gene is TRBV3-1, the J gene TRBJ1-5; D is undetermined. The CDR3 spans 17 residues. Trimming cost V 4 bases and J 0 bases, with 16 bases left between them. Germline loops: CDR1 LGHDT, CDR2 YNNKEL (reference sequence).

This clonotype was recorded a few times. This rearrangement joins TRBV19 to TRBJ2-1, with D maybe TRBD2 (5 bases). Trimming removed 3 bases from V and 10 bases from J, with 10 bases in between. CDR3 length equals 12 residues. Germline V gene sequence: CDR1 LNHDA, CDR2 SQIVND (reference sequence). The chain's CDR3 is CASSIGGGEQFF. CDR3 bases: TGTGCCAGTAGTATCGGAGGAGGCGAGCAGTTCTTC. The full variable domain, completed using reference TRBV19 and TRBJ2-1, is DGGITQSPKYLFRKEGQNVTLSCEQNLNHDAMYWYRQDPGQGLRLIYYSQIVNDFQKGDIAEGYSVSREKKESFPLTVTSAQKNPTAFYLCASSIGGGEQFFGPGTRLTVL.

This clonotype was detected a few times. The chain employs TRBV27 and TRBJ2-1; 10 bases are a match to TRBD2. V shed 6 bases and J 6 bases; nucleotides not matched to a gene: 11. The V gene's germline CDR1 is MNHEY and CDR2 SMNVEV (reference sequence). There are 16 residues in the CDR3. The CDR3 nucleotides are TGTGCCAGCAGCCAAAAAAGCGGGAGGGCCTTCAATGAGCAGTTCTTC. This codes for CASSQKSGRAFNEQFF.

This clonotype was found many times. This chain connects TRBV27 to TRBJ2-7, with D possibly being TRBD1 (5 bases). Between the trimmed V and J ends, which lost 10 bases and 9 bases, there was a span of 16 bases. CDR3 length equals 11 residues. Germline V CDR1 and CDR2: MNHEY, SMNVEV (reference sequence). The CDR3 DNA follows: TGTGCCACCCAACAAGGGGTGGTGCAGTACTTC. Protein product: CATQQGVVQYF.

This clonotype occurred many times. The chain uses TRBV29-1 and TRBJ1-1; tentatively, D is TRBD1 (5 bases). V was trimmed by 1 base and J by 5 bases, leaving 8 bases between them. The CDR3 extends over 12 amino acids. Germline lookup yields CDR1 SQVTM and CDR2 ANQGSEA. CDR3 in DNA: TGCAGCGTTGAAGGGGACCGGACTGAAGCTTTCTTT. This codes for CSVEGDRTEAFF.

In this sample, this clonotype turned up a few times. The chain recombines TRBV7-2 with TRBJ1-1; no firm D call. The CDR3 consists of 16 residues. CDR1 and CDR2 (germline): SGHTA, FQGNSA. Trimming left V 7 bases short and J 0 bases short, with 18 bases between. CDR3 sequence (DNA): TGTGCCAGCACCCCGGGCGAATATTACATGAACACTGAAGCTTTCTTT. Encoded protein: CASTPGEYYMNTEAFF.

This clonotype was detected only a few times. The V gene is TRBV29-1, the J gene TRBJ1-4; TRBD1 matches at 10 bases. With 7 bases clipped from V and 15 bases from J, the junction kept 11 bases outside the gene matches. This CDR3 has 12 amino acids. Germline CDR1 is SQVTM and CDR2 is ANQGSEA. DNA for the CDR3: TGCAGCGCTGGACAGGGGGGAAAAACGATGTTTTTT. It codes for CSAGQGGKTMFF. Based on the CDR3 plus reference TRBV29-1 and TRBJ1-4, the full variable domain is SAVISQKPSRDICQRGTSLTIQCQVDSQVTMMFWYRQQPGQSLTLIATANQGSEATYESGFVIDKFPISRPNLTFSTLTVSNMSPEDSSIYLCSAGQGGKTMFFGSGTQLSVL.

The rearrangement joins TRBV20-1 to TRBJ2-1, with TRBD2 matching 14 bases. After removal of 0 bases from V and 0 bases from J, the junction contained 7 bases not matched to a gene. The CDR3 covers 19 residues. Germline V lookup: CDR1 DFQATT, CDR2 SNEGSKA (reference sequence). CDR3 loop: CSARDQRLAGGPSYNEQFF. In nucleotides, the CDR3 is TGCAGTGCTAGAGATCAAAGACTAGCGGGAGGGCCCTCCTACAATGAGCAGTTCTTC.

This clonotype has a count of ten or more. The chain carries TRBV11-2 and TRBJ2-1; the D gene is possibly TRBD2 (6 bases). Trimming took off 5 bases at V and 7 bases at J, with 9 bases between the two ends. This CDR3 region has 12 residues. Germline loops: CDR1 SGHAT, CDR2 FQNNGV. CDR3 nucleotides: TGTGCCAGCAGCCATGGGAGGAATGAGCAGTTCTTC. Encoded protein: CASSHGRNEQFF.

This clonotype was picked up many times. The chain has TRBV29-1 and TRBJ1-2; possibly TRBD1 for D (6 bases). V lost 7 bases and J lost 9, with 15 bases in between. In germline, CDR1 is SQVTM, CDR2 ANQGSEA. The CDR3 loop spans 11 amino acids. Written as DNA, the CDR3 is TGCAGCGACATCAGGGGTGTCAGCTACACCTTC. It specifies CSDIRGVSYTF.

The chain couples TRBV9 to TRBJ2-5; tentative D call: TRBD1 (5 bases). There are 15 residues in the CDR3. V was pared by 2 bases and J by 2 bases, with 13 bases between. Per the germline V gene, CDR1 is SGDLS and CDR2 is YYNGEE. The CDR3 region is CASSVVGVKQETQYF. As DNA, the CDR3 is TGTGCCAGCAGCGTGGTAGGGGTTAAACAAGAGACCCAGTACTTC.

The CDR3 is CASSLAPDSNEQFF. The DNA of the CDR3 is TGTGCCAGCAGCTTAGCCCCTGACAGCAATGAGCAGTTCTTC. V gene TRBV13 combines with J gene TRBJ2-1; TRBD1 is a possible D gene (5 bases). V was clipped by 1 base and J by 6 bases, with 10 bases between them. Germline lookup yields CDR1 PRHDT and CDR2 FYEKMQ (reference sequence). The CDR3 spans 14 residues.